The clone carrying this TCR beta chain came up a few times. The antigen remains undetermined. The entry originates in a study of post-analysis software for immune sequencing data. General study results and limits: Included in a set of roughly five TRBV segments more frequent in patients than controls were TRBV5-6, TRBV5-1 and TRBV20-1.

J lost 8 bases, V lost 4 bases, and 13 bases had no gene match. Germline V gives CDR1 SGHRS, CDR2 YFSETQ. The CDR3 loop spans 15 amino acids. Included in the TCR beta cDNA libraries were unique molecular identifiers. In TCRdb, the PCR reads were re-called with MiXCR into one record per CDR3 protein. The table lists roughly 580,000 distinct CDR3 sequences, about 40% of them singletons. Sequencing used blood. The source of this sequence is a girl between 5 and 17 years old with multiple sclerosis. J is TRBJ1-2 and V is TRBV5-1, with 8 bases lining up with TRBD1. The CDR3: CASSPGLTGGEGYTF. CDR3 nucleotides: TGCGCCAGCAGCCCAGGACTAACAGGGGGGGAAGGCTACACCTTC. Looking up the rest from reference TRBV5-1 and TRBJ1-2 gives the full variable domain: KAGVTQTPRYLIKTRGQQVTLSCSPISGHRSVSWYQQTPGQGLQFLFEYFSETQRNKGNFPGRFSGRQFSNSRSEMNVSTLELGDSALYLCASSPGLTGGEGYTFGSGTRLTVV.